Following are 29 T cell receptor beta chains from one sample sequenced in a study of identical twins. TCRdb analysed the 5' RACE reads with MiXCR anew, one entry per CDR3 protein. Of 450,000 to 600,000 distinct CDR3 sequences listed, about 22% were seen once; the top ten hold 0.45% to 0.5%. The sample also formed part of further work on yellow fever vaccine responses in identical twins.

Sequenced material: CD4+ T cells sorted from blood. The receptors come from a woman between 18 and 29 years old in good health.

The chain couples TRBV20-1 to TRBJ2-1; maybe TRBD2 (5 bases). Trimming cost V 3 bases and J 2 bases, with 14 bases left between them. Germline loops: CDR1 DFQATT, CDR2 SNEGSKA (reference sequence). There are 15 residues in the CDR3. CDR3 bases: TGCAGTGCTAGGACGGACGGGATTACCTACAATGAGCAGTTCTTC. As protein: CSARTDGITYNEQFF.

J is TRBJ1-4 and V is TRBV6-5, with 7 bases lining up with TRBD1. The CDR3 is made up of 12 amino acids. V was clipped by 10 bases and J by 8 bases; unmatched bases: 7. Per the germline V gene, CDR1 is MNHEY and CDR2 is SVGAGI. The CDR3 is CATGTVGEKLFF. In DNA form, the CDR3 reads TGTGCCACCGGGACAGTGGGAGAAAAACTGTTTTTT.

The chain employs TRBV12-3 or TRBV12-4 and TRBJ2-7; 12 bases line up with TRBD2. J lost 9 bases, V lost 5 bases, and 11 bases had no gene match. The CDR3 loop spans 15 amino acids. This chain's CDR3 is CASSLQLAGGLTQYF. CDR3 sequence (DNA): TGTGCCAGCAGTCTCCAACTAGCGGGAGGCCTCACGCAGTACTTC.

A few counts support this clonotype. The chain links TRBV11-3 to TRBJ2-7, with D possibly TRBD1 on 6 matching bases. V was cut by 5 bases and J by 6 bases, with 11 bases left in between. This CDR3 is 12 amino acids long. Germline CDR1 is SGHNT and CDR2 is YENEEA. The chain's CDR3 is CASSPGEFEQYV. In DNA form, the CDR3 reads TGTGCCAGCAGCCCAGGGGAGTTCGAGCAGTACGTC.

This clonotype was seen only a few times. The CDR3 sequence: CSVSSGLSANEQFF. CDR3 sequence (DNA): TGCAGTGTCTCCTCGGGCCTTAGCGCCAATGAGCAGTTCTTC. The chain has TRBV20-1 and TRBJ2-1; D might be TRBD2 (5 bases). Germline V CDR1 and CDR2: DFQATT, SNEGSKA (reference sequence). The CDR3 sequence is 14 residues long. V was shortened by 7 bases and J by 6 bases, with 19 bases between the two germline ends.

This chain uses TRBV2 with TRBJ2-1; D remains unclear. Trimming took off 6 bases at V and 3 bases at J, with 6 bases between the two ends. The germline V gene encodes CDR1 SNHLY and CDR2 FYNNEI. The CDR3 is 12 amino acids. The CDR3 region is CASSADYNEQFF. CDR3 bases: TGTGCCAGCAGCGCGGACTACAATGAGCAGTTCTTC.

The gene calls are TRBV11-2 and TRBJ2-1, with 9 bases fitting TRBD2. Germline CDR1 reads SGHAT; CDR2 reads FQNNGV. J was trimmed by 8 bases and V by 8 bases; bases with no gene match: 13. This CDR3 is 15 amino acids long. The CDR3 here is CASRTAGGLGDEQFF. CDR3 nucleotides: TGTGCCAGCCGCACGGCGGGGGGGCTCGGGGATGAGCAGTTCTTC.

This clonotype was counted between two and nine times. The chain joins TRBV29-1 to TRBJ2-3, with TRBD2 matching over 7 bases. The germline V gene has CDR1 SQVTM and CDR2 ANQGSEA. The CDR3 is 14 residues long. Trimming removed 6 bases from V and 2 bases from J; junction bases left unmatched: 8. The CDR3 DNA reads as TGCAGCGTCGCCGCTAGCGGAAACACAGATACGCAGTATTTT. Protein product: CSVAASGNTDTQYF.

This clonotype was seen a handful of times. The V and J genes are TRBV20-1 and TRBJ2-7, with 9 bases matching TRBD2. Looked up from germline, CDR1 is DFQATT and CDR2 is SNEGSKA (reference sequence). V shed 1 base, J shed 5 bases, and the junction held 12 bases outside the gene matches. The CDR3 consists of 16 residues. The CDR3 loop reads CSARGRPSGVHHEQYV. The DNA of the CDR3 is TGCAGTGCTAGAGGTCGCCCTAGCGGGGTCCACCACGAGCAGTACGTC.

This clonotype appeared a few times. This chain links TRBV5-1 with TRBJ2-1, with 13 bases fitting TRBD2. The ends lost 4 bases at V and 8 bases at J; junction bases unmatched: 15. CDR3 length equals 18 residues. Per germline, CDR1 SGHRS and CDR2 YFSETQ. The CDR3 loop is CASSPRKVTSGRGHEQFF. DNA for the CDR3: TGCGCCAGCAGCCCCAGGAAGGTTACTAGCGGGAGGGGCCATGAGCAGTTCTTC.

This clonotype has at least ten counts. The chain has TRBV5-1 and TRBJ2-2; no firm D call. The CDR3 loop spans 16 amino acids. In germline, CDR1 is SGHRS, CDR2 YFSETQ. Deletions cut 2 bases from V and 1 base from J, with 12 bases between. The CDR3: CASSLGVIRNTGELFF. CDR3 nucleotide sequence: TGCGCCAGCAGCTTAGGAGTGATCAGGAACACCGGGGAGCTGTTTTTT.

The chain joins TRBV24-1 to TRBJ2-7; D gene ambiguous. Trimming shortened V by 4 bases and J by 4 bases, and 13 bases separated the two germline ends. CDR3 length: 14 residues. The germline gives CDR1 KGHDR, CDR2 SFDVKD. The chain's CDR3 is CATSDPSTHYEQYF. The CDR3 DNA is TGTGCCACCAGTGACCCCAGTACCCATTACGAGCAGTACTTC.

J is TRBJ2-1 and V is TRBV2, with D possibly matching TRBD1 (5 bases). Germline-derived CDR1 and CDR2 are SNHLY and FYNNEI. The CDR3 loop spans 15 amino acids. The V and J ends lost 4 bases and 2 bases respectively, with 12 bases between them. CDR3 amino acids: CASSGSRVAYNEQFF. DNA of the CDR3: TGTGCCAGCAGTGGGTCCAGGGTTGCCTACAATGAGCAGTTCTTC.

This clonotype has only a few counts. This chain joins TRBV10-3 and TRBJ2-5; 8 bases line up with TRBD2. Germline CDR1 reads ENHRY; CDR2 reads SYGVKD. The CDR3 has 14 residues. V lost 10 bases, J lost 4 bases, and 11 bases stayed unmatched. This CDR3 reads CATRDSGGAETQYF. The CDR3 bases are TGTGCCACCCGGGACTCCGGGGGGGCAGAGACCCAGTACTTC.

This clonotype has at least ten counts. J is TRBJ2-3 and V is TRBV12-3 or TRBV12-4; 13 nucleotides line up with TRBD2. The CDR3 runs 15 residues. The junction had 1 base not matched to a gene; V was cut back by 3 bases and J by 4 bases. CDR3 residues: CASSFTSGGADTQYF. The CDR3 nucleotides are TGTGCCAGCAGTTTCACTAGCGGGGGGGCAGATACGCAGTATTTT.

The V and J genes are TRBV10-3 and TRBJ2-2; 13 bases match TRBD2. J gave up 6 bases and V 6 bases, and 7 bases lay outside the gene matches. CDR1 is ENHRY and CDR2 is SYGVKD in the germline V gene. The CDR3 is 16 residues long. CDR3 nucleotide sequence: TGTGCCATCAGGATCTGGACTAGCGGGAGCGCCGGGGAGCTGTTTTTT. Translating gives CAIRIWTSGSAGELFF.

V usage is TRBV5-1 and J usage is TRBJ1-5, with D perhaps TRBD1 (6 bases). The V end lost 0 bases, the J end lost 4 bases, and 11 bases lay between the germline ends. Looked up from germline, CDR1 is SGHRS and CDR2 is YFSETQ. CDR3 size: 15 residues. CDR3 DNA sequence: TGCGCCAGCAGCTTGGTAGGGGGAGTGAATCAGCCCCAGCATTTT. Protein: CASSLVGGVNQPQHF.

This clonotype occurred many times. This chain uses TRBV15 with TRBJ2-2, with D hard to call. V was shortened by 1 base and J by 3 bases, with 3 bases between the two germline ends. Looked up from germline, CDR1 is LNHNV and CDR2 is YYDKDF (reference sequence). The CDR3 totals 13 residues. The CDR3 nucleotides read TGTGCCACCAGCAGAGTGTACACCGGGGAGCTGTTTTTT. It specifies CATSRVYTGELFF. The variable domain in full, with the rest retrieved from reference TRBV15 and TRBJ2-2, is DAMVIQNPRYQVTQFGKPVTLSCSQTLNHNVMYWYQQKSSQAPKLLFHYYDKDFNNEADTPDNFQSRRPNTSFCFLDIRSPGLGDTAMYLCATSRVYTGELFFGEGSRLTVL.

This clonotype has only a few counts. V is TRBV12-3 or TRBV12-4 and J is TRBJ2-7; possibly TRBD2 for D (6 bases). The CDR3 has 15 residues. Trimming shortened V by 6 bases and J by 0 bases, and 15 bases separated the two germline ends. The CDR3 protein is CASSLRESISYEQYF. CDR3 DNA: TGTGCCAGCAGCCTCCGGGAGTCCATCTCCTACGAGCAGTACTTC.

The chain carries TRBV7-3 and TRBJ2-7; possibly TRBD1 or TRBD2 for D (6 bases each). CDR1 is SGHTA, CDR2 FQGTGA, per germline. Trimming pared 5 bases from V and 3 bases from J, leaving 14 bases between. The CDR3 loop spans 14 amino acids. Here the CDR3 DNA reads TGTGCCAGCAGCCCGAGAGGGGGGAACTACGAGCAGTACTTC. Translated, it gives CASSPRGGNYEQYF.

This clonotype was seen more than once but under ten times. The chain has TRBV5-5 and TRBJ2-7; TRBD2 agrees at 8 bases. The CDR3 length is 15 residues. Germline-derived CDR1 and CDR2 are SGHKS and YYEKEE (reference sequence). V lost 4 bases, J lost 5 bases, and 11 bases stayed unmatched. The CDR3: CASSTVLAGADEQYF. The CDR3 bases are TGTGCCAGCAGCACAGTTCTAGCGGGTGCCGACGAGCAGTACTTC. Looking up the rest from reference TRBV5-5 and TRBJ2-7 gives the full variable domain: DAGVTQSPTHLIKTRGQQVTLRCSPISGHKSVSWYQQVLGQGPQFIFQYYEKEERGRGNFPDRFSARQFPNYSSELNVNALLLGDSALYLCASSTVLAGADEQYFGPGTRLTVT.

This clonotype was counted between two and nine times. The gene calls are TRBV24-1 and TRBJ2-2, with 9 bases lining up with TRBD2. The germline CDR1 and CDR2 sequences are KGHDR and SFDVKD. The V and J ends lost 9 bases and 8 bases, in that order; junction bases with no gene match: 15. The CDR3 runs to 16 residues. CDR3 DNA: TGTGCCACCGGATCGACTAGCGGAGCGGTAGTAGGGGAGCTGTTTTTT. Amino acids: CATGSTSGAVVGELFF.

The V and J genes are TRBV11-3 and TRBJ2-1; D possibly corresponds to TRBD1 (5 bases). V lost 5 bases and J lost 9, with 17 bases in between. CDR3 length equals 14 residues. Germline values: CDR1 SGHNT, CDR2 YENEEA. Here the CDR3 reads CASSPAGSRAEQFF. In DNA, the CDR3 is TGTGCCAGCAGCCCGGCAGGGTCTAGGGCTGAGCAGTTCTTC.

This rearrangement joins TRBV20-1 to TRBJ2-3; 10 bases match TRBD2. Germline values: CDR1 DFQATT, CDR2 SNEGSKA (reference sequence). V shed 1 base, J shed 1 base, and the junction held 5 bases outside the gene matches. CDR3 length: 16 residues. The CDR3 nucleotides read TGCAGTGCTAGAGGGTCTAGCGGGAGCCGCACAGATACGCAGTATTTT. This codes for CSARGSSGSRTDTQYF.

The rearrangement links TRBV27 to TRBJ1-6; D is uncertain. Germline CDR1 reads MNHEY; CDR2 reads SMNVEV (reference sequence). This CDR3 contains 15 residues. The V end lost 5 bases, the J end lost 0 bases, and 8 bases lay between the germline ends. CDR3 region: CASSPKSSYNSPLHF. The CDR3 coding sequence is TGTGCCAGCAGTCCAAAGAGCTCCTATAATTCACCCCTCCACTTT.

CDR3 region: CASSWAGGSTDTQYF. CDR3 DNA: TGTGCCAGCAGTTGGGCAGGCGGTAGCACAGATACGCAGTATTTT. This chain joins TRBV6-5 and TRBJ2-3; D call uncertain. V dropped 4 bases and J dropped 0 bases, with 11 bases sitting between them. This CDR3 is built from 15 residues. From germline, CDR1 is MNHEY and CDR2 SVGAGI.

This clonotype has a handful of counts. The chain has TRBV12-3 or TRBV12-4 and TRBJ2-5; weak D call: TRBD2 (6 bases). Trimming pared 5 bases from V and 3 bases from J, leaving 13 bases between. CDR3 length equals 14 residues. The CDR3 sequence: CASSTGGLKETQYF. In DNA form, the CDR3 reads TGTGCCAGCAGTACTGGGGGACTCAAAGAGACCCAGTACTTC.

V and J are TRBV12-3 or TRBV12-4 and TRBJ1-2; TRBD1 might be the D (5 bases). CDR3 length equals 12 residues. V lost 3 bases and J 6 bases, leaving 8 bases between the germline ends. CDR3 DNA sequence: TGTGCCAGCAGTTTTACAGGCAATGGCTACACCTTC. Protein product: CASSFTGNGYTF.

This clonotype was seen only a few times. This chain joins TRBV5-1 and TRBJ2-7, with 11 bases that match TRBD2. The CDR3 has 13 residues. Germline V gene lookup returns CDR1 SGHRS and CDR2 YFSETQ. The trim removed 4 bases at V and 9 bases at J, leaving 6 bases unmatched. As DNA, the CDR3 is TGCGCCAGCAGCCCGACTAGCGGGGCTCGGCAGTACGTC. Residues: CASSPTSGARQYV.